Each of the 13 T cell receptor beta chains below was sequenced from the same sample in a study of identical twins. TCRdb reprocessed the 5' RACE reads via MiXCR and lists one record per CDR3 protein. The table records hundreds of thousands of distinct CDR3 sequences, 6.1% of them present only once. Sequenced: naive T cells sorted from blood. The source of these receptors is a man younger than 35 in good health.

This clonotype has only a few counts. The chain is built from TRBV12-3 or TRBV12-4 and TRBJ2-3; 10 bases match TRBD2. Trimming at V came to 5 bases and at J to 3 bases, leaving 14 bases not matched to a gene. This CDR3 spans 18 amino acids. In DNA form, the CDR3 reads TGTGCCAGCAGTCCCTCGTTTGAGCGGGAGGGCCTAACAGATACGCAGTATTTT. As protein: CASSPSFEREGLTDTQYF.

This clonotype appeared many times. Written as DNA, the CDR3 is TGCGCCAGCAGCCAAGACCAGGGGCATCAGCCCCAGCATTTT. Its translation is CASSQDQGHQPQHF. The rearrangement links TRBV4-1 to TRBJ1-5; a weak D match, TRBD1 (6 bases). Trimming took 0 bases from V and 5 from J, leaving 8 bases between them. CDR1 is MGHRA, CDR2 YSYEKL, per germline. CDR3 size: 14 residues.

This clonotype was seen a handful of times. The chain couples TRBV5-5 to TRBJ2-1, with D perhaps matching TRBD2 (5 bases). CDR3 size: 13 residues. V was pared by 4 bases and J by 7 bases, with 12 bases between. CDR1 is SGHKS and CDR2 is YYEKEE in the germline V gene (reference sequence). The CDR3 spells CASSPGVGNEQFF. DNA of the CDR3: TGTGCCAGCAGCCCCGGGGTGGGGAATGAGCAGTTCTTC.

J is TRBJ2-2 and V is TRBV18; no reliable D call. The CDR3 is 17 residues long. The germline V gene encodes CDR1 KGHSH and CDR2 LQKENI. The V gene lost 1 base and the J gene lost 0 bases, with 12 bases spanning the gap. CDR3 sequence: CASSPLRVTTNTGELFF. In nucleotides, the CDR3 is TGTGCCAGCTCACCACTTCGGGTTACAACGAACACCGGGGAGCTGTTTTTT. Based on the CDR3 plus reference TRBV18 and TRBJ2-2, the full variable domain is NAGVMQNPRHLVRRRGQEARLRCSPMKGHSHVYWYRQLPEEGLKFMVYLQKENIIDESGMPKERFSAEFPKEGPSILRIQQVVRGDSAAYFCASSPLRVTTNTGELFFGEGSRLTVL.

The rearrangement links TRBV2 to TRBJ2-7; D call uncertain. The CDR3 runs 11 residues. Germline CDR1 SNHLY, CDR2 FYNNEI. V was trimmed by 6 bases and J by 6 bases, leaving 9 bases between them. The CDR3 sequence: CASSIEVEQYV. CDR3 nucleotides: TGTGCCAGCAGCATTGAGGTCGAGCAGTACGTC.

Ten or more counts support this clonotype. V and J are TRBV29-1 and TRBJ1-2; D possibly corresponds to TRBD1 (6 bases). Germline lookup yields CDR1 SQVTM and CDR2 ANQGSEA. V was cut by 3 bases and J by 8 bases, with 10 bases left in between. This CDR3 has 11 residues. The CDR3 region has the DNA TGCAGCGTTGATAAGACAGGAGGCTACACCTTC. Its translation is CSVDKTGGYTF.

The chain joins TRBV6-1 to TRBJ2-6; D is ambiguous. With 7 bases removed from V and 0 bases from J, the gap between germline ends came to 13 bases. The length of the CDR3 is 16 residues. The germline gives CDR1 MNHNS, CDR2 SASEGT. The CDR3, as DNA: TGTGCCAGCACCCCACTTGGTCTCTCTGGGGCCAACGTCCTGACTTTC. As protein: CASTPLGLSGANVLTF.

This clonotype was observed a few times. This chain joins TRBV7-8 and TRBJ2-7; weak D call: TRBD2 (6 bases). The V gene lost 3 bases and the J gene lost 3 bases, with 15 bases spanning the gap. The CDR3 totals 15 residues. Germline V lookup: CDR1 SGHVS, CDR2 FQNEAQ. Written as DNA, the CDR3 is TGTGCCAGCAGCTTGTTTCGATCTAGCGACTACGAGCAGTACTTC. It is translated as CASSLFRSSDYEQYF. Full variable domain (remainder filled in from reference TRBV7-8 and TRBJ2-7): GAGVSQSPRYKVAKRGQDVALRCDPISGHVSLFWYQQALGQGPEFLTYFQNEAQLDKSGLPSDRFFAERPEGSVSTLKIQRTQQEDSAVYLCASSLFRSSDYEQYFGPGTRLTVT.

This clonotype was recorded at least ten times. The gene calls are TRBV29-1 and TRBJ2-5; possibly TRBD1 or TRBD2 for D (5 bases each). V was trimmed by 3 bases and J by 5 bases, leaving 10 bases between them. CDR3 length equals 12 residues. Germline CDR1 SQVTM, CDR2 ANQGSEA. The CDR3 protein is CSVESGTETQYF. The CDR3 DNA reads TGCAGCGTTGAGTCAGGGACGGAGACCCAGTACTTC.

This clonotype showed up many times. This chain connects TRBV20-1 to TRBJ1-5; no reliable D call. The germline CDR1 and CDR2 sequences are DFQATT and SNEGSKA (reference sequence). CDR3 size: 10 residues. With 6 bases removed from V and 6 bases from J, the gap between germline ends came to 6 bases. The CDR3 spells CSAPGQPQHF. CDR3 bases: TGCAGTGCCCCGGGTCAGCCCCAGCATTTT.

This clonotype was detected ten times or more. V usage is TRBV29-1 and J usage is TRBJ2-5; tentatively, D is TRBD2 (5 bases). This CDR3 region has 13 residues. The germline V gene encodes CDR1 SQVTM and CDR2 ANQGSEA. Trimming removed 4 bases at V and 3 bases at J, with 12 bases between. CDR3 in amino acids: CSVVWEPKETQYF. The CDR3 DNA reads TGCAGCGTTGTTTGGGAGCCCAAAGAGACCCAGTACTTC.

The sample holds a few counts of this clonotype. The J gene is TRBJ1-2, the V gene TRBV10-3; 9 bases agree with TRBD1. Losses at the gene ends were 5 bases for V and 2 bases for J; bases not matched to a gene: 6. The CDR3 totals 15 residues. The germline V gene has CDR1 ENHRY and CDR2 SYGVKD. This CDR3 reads CAISTGTGQNYGYTF. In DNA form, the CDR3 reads TGTGCCATCAGTACCGGGACAGGGCAAAACTATGGCTACACCTTC.

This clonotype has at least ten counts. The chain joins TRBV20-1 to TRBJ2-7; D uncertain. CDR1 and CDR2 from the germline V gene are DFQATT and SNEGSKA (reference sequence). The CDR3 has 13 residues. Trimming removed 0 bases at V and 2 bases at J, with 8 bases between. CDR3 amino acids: CSARDDTTYEQYV. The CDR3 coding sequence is TGCAGTGCTAGAGATGACACCACCTACGAGCAGTACGTC.